This TCR beta chain originates from a study of radiotherapy plus CTLA-4 blockade in lung cancer. About the study: Objective responses emerged in around 19% of patients, and 30% to 40% attained disease control.

Study results and caveats: In blood, after radiotherapy plus ipilimumab, tumor-derived TCR clones expanded.

Only in-frame clones appear in the TCRdb table, and some are missing; sequencing was by immunoSEQ multiplex PCR. The sample includes around 100,000 clones, around 84% of them seen just once. Trimming took off 0 bases at V and 4 bases at J, with 16 bases between the two ends. This CDR3 has 18 amino acids. Germline CDR1 LGHNA, CDR2 YSLEER. About this clone: Its antigen is not identified.

The TCR originated in a human donor with non-small cell lung cancer that progressed on radiotherapy plus ipilimumab. Some clones in this sample may be carry-over from other donors' samples. V usage is TRBV4-3 and J usage is TRBJ2-6; D not certain. This specimen consisted of peripheral blood, obtained from a patient treated with radiotherapy plus ipilimumab. CDR3 protein: CASSQDVQDASGANVLTF. CDR3 coding DNA: TGCGCCAGCAGCCAAGATGTCCAGGACGCTTCCGGGGCCAACGTCCTGACTTTC.